This T cell receptor beta chain derives from a study of neurological immune-mediated disorders. The CDR3 is 15 residues long. V shed 6 bases and J 1 base; nucleotides not matched to a gene: 9. Germline V gene data show CDR1 as DFQATT and CDR2 as SNEGSKA (reference sequence). The time point was: longitudinal time-point 2. The unsorted libraries were made from 2 million PBMCs kept at -80 C. Each CDR3 protein gets one entry after TCRdb re-called the 5' RACE reads with MiXCR. Here the sample spans fewer than 70,000 distinct CDR3 sequences, about 8.9% being singletons. This clonotype has only a few counts. The antigen remains unidentified. Study-wide points: Healthy controls had more TCR clonal expansion than multiple sclerosis, which showed the least, whereas HTLV-1-associated myelopathy showed the most.

The sample comprised PBMCs. The TCR originated in a man aged 25 to 40 in good health. The chain joins TRBV20-1 to TRBJ2-3; 8 bases map to TRBD1. This chain's CDR3 is CSAPRQGSGTDTQYF. The CDR3 nucleotides are TGCAGTGCCCCGAGACAGGGGAGCGGCACAGATACGCAGTATTTT.